This section outlines one TCR beta chain sequence together with its context. As processed by the authors: Reference gene primer amplification gave nucleated cell count estimates. Clones were read by immunoSEQ multiplex PCR, and TCRdb kept only the in-frame ones, dropping some. V and J calls and clone size are copied from that table; D and trimming were computed from the DNA. Of around 210,000 clones listed, 65% to 90% are singletons. The data were obtained in a study of blood T cell repertoires in COVID-19. Study as a whole: Sample material is recorded as cDNA or gDNA derived from T cells, B-cell-depleted T cells, or PBMCs.

Those enrolled in Seattle joined during active infection and were followed longitudinally afterward. CDR3 length equals 14 residues. The germline gives CDR1 MNHEY, CDR2 SVGAGI. J was trimmed by 7 bases and V by 6 bases; bases with no gene match: 6. Sequenced material: peripheral blood. The TCR comes from a man aged 45-65 years with COVID-19, enrolled during active disease. This rearrangement joins TRBV6-5 to TRBJ1-6, with 7 bases identical to TRBD1. The CDR3 region is CASRSGQLNSPLHF. CDR3 bases: TGTGCCAGCAGGTCGGGACAGTTAAATTCACCCCTCCACTTT.